This T cell receptor (beta chain) was captured by sequencing in a study of blood T cell repertoires in COVID-19. Background on the study: Acute and convalescent COVID-19 samples came from the United States, Italy and Spain. T cells, B-cell-depleted T cells, or PBMCs provided the cDNA or gDNA that served as material.

V was cut by 4 bases and J by 14 bases, with 21 bases left in between. The germline gives CDR1 LNHDA, CDR2 SQIVND (reference sequence). The CDR3 has 15 residues. How the authors handled the data: For nucleated cells, counts were estimated from reference gene primer amplification. Measured with immunoSEQ multiplex PCR; TCRdb has only the in-frame clones, and not every one. The V and J calls and clone size are taken from that table; D and trimming were inferred from the DNA. The sample lists roughly 150,000 clones, over 85% occurring once. The sample consisted of peripheral blood. The sequence derives from a man in his sixties with active or convalescent COVID-19. V gene TRBV19 combines with J gene TRBJ1-6, with D perhaps TRBD1 (5 bases). CDR3 loop: CASSTGDQFDTSLHF. CDR3 nucleotide sequence: TGTGCCAGTAGTACGGGGGATCAGTTTGATACGTCCCTCCACTTT. Complete variable domain (other parts from reference TRBV19 and TRBJ1-6): DGGITQSPKYLFRKEGQNVTLSCEQNLNHDAMYWYRQDPGQGLRLIYYSQIVNDFQKGDIAEGYSVSREKKESFPLTVTSAQKNPTAFYLCASSTGDQFDTSLHFGNGTRLTVT.